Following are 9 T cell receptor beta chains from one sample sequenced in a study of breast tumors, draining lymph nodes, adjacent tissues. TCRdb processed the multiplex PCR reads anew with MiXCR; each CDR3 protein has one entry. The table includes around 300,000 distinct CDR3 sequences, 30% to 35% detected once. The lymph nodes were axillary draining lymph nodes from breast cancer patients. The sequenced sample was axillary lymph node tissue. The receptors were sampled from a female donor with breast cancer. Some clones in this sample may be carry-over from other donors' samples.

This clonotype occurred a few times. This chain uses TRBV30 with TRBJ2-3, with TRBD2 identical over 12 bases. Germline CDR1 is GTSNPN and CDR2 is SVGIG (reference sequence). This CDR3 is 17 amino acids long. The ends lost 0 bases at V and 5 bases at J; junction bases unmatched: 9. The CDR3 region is CAWSVRLAGEGGDTQYF. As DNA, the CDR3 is TGTGCCTGGAGTGTTCGACTAGCGGGAGAAGGGGGAGATACGCAGTATTTT.

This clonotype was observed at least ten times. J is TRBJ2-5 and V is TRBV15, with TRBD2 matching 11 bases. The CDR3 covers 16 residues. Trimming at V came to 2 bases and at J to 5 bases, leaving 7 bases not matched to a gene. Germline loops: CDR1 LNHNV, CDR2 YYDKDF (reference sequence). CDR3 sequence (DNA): TGTGCCACCAGCAGAAAGACTAGCGGGATAGGGGAGACCCAGTACTTC. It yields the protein CATSRKTSGIGETQYF.

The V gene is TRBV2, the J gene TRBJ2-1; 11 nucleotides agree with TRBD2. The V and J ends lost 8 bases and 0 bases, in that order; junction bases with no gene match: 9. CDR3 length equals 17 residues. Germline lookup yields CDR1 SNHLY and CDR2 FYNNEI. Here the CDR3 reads CASDLLAGVSSYNEQFF. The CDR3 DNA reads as TGTGCCAGCGATTTACTAGCGGGAGTTAGCTCCTACAATGAGCAGTTCTTC.

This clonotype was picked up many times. The CDR3 sequence is CASSDSLSSYNEQFF. In DNA, the CDR3 is TGTGCCAGCAGCGACTCACTTAGCTCCTACAATGAGCAGTTCTTC. This chain links TRBV9 with TRBJ2-1; no definite D call. V dropped 3 bases and J dropped 0 bases, with 10 bases sitting between them. The CDR3 sequence is 15 residues long. The germline CDR1 and CDR2 sequences are SGDLS and YYNGEE. The full variable domain, with the rest looked up from reference TRBV9 and TRBJ2-1, is DSGVTQTPKHLITATGQRVTLRCSPRSGDLSVYWYQQSLDQGLQFLIQYYNGEERAKGNILERFSAQQFPDLHSELNLSSLELGDSALYFCASSDSLSSYNEQFFGPGTRLTVL.

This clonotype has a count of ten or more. The CDR3 loop is CASSLRSRSFPQNTGELFF. The CDR3, as DNA: TGTGCCAGCAGCCTCCGTTCGCGATCCTTCCCTCAAAACACCGGGGAGCTGTTTTTT. The V gene is TRBV7-2, the J gene TRBJ2-2; D is unclear. Germline V lookup: CDR1 SGHTA, CDR2 FQGNSA. The CDR3 totals 19 residues. Deletions cut 5 bases from V and 2 bases from J, with 24 bases between.

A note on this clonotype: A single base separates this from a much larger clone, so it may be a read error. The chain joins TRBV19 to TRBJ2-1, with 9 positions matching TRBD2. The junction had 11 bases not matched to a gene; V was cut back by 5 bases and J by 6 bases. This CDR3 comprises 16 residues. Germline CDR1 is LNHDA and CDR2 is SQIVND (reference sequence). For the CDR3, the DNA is TGTGCCAGTAGTCCCGAGGGTAGCGGGGGAACCAATGAGCAGTTCTTC. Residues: CASSPEGSGGTNEQFF.

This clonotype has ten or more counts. Here the CDR3 DNA reads TGTGCCAGCAGCCCCCGGCGGGGTCTAAACAATGAGCAGTTCTTC. Protein: CASSPRRGLNNEQFF. The chain has TRBV7-2 and TRBJ2-1, with D perhaps TRBD2 (6 bases). This CDR3 is built from 15 residues. The germline CDR1 and CDR2 sequences are SGHTA and FQGNSA. V lost 5 bases and J 5 bases, leaving 16 bases between the germline ends.

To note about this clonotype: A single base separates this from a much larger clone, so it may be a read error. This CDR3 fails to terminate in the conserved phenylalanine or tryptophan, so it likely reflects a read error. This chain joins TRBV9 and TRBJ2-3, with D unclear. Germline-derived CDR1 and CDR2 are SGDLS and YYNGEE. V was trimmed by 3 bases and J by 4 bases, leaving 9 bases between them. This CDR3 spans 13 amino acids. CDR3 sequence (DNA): TGTGCCAGCAGCGAACGAGGTCCAGATACGCAGTATTCT. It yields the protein CASSERGPDTQYS.

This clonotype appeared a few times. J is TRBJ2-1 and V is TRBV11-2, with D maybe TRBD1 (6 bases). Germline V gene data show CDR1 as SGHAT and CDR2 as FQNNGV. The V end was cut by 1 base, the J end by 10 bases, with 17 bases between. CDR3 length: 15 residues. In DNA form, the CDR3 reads TGTGCCAGCAGCTTAGGTTGGGGGCGGGCCCCCGAGCAGTTCTTC. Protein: CASSLGWGRAPEQFF.